Following are 30 T cell receptor beta chains from one sample sequenced in a study of shared clonotypes between healthy human individuals. Terminally differentiated effector memory CD45RA+ cells were excluded from the naive CD8 cells, which were CD45RO-negative and positively selected for CCR7. Clones were sequenced by immunoSEQ multiplex PCR, and TCRdb holds only the in-frame ones, with some missing. The profile shows around 2,000,000 clones, roughly 91% of them singletons. Sequenced sample: naive CD8+ T cells from PBMCs. Source of these receptors: a man younger than 30 in good health. Some clones in this sample may be carry-over from other donors' samples.

Notes on this clone: Other DNA sequences in the sample encode the same CDR3. The chain employs TRBV9 and TRBJ2-1; 9 bases line up with TRBD2. The germline V gene has CDR1 SGDLS and CDR2 YYNGEE. V dropped 1 base and J dropped 3; count of bases not matched to a gene: 5. The CDR3 runs to 16 residues. CDR3 bases: TGTGCCAGCAGCGTACGGGCGGGAGGGAGCTACAATGAGCAGTTCTTC. It translates to CASSVRAGGSYNEQFF.

The chain joins TRBV7-9 to TRBJ2-1; 15 bases line up with TRBD2. The CDR3 has 16 amino acids. The germline CDR1 and CDR2 sequences are SEHNR and FQNEAQ (reference sequence). The ends lost 5 bases at V and 8 bases at J; junction bases unmatched: 7. CDR3 nucleotide sequence: TGTGCCAGCAGCCCTGGACTAGCGGGAGGGTCGGATGAGCAGTTCTTC. Translation: CASSPGLAGGSDEQFF.

This chain joins TRBV9 and TRBJ2-2; maybe TRBD2 (6 bases). The V gene's germline CDR1 is SGDLS and CDR2 YYNGEE. The CDR3 has 15 amino acids. V dropped 2 bases and J dropped 1 base, with 9 bases sitting between them. CDR3 amino acids: CASSVRRENTGELFF. The CDR3 DNA reads as TGTGCCAGCAGCGTTAGGCGGGAGAACACCGGGGAGCTGTTTTTT.

The V call is TRBV4-1, the J call TRBJ2-2; D is possibly TRBD2 (6 bases). V lost 3 bases and J 5 bases, leaving 16 bases between the germline ends. Germline V gene data show CDR1 as MGHRA and CDR2 as YSYEKL. There are 16 residues in the CDR3. As DNA, the CDR3 is TGCGCCAGCAGCCAGGGAGCCGGAGGGCCTACCGGGGAGCTGTTTTTT. It translates to CASSQGAGGPTGELFF.

V is TRBV9 and J is TRBJ1-5; weak D call: TRBD1 (6 bases). This CDR3 contains 15 residues. The germline V gene has CDR1 SGDLS and CDR2 YYNGEE. Trimming removed 6 bases at V and 3 bases at J, with 16 bases between. The CDR3 loop reads CASTPGDGINQPQHF. In nucleotides, the CDR3 is TGTGCCAGCACCCCAGGGGACGGTATCAATCAGCCCCAGCATTTT.

V usage is TRBV28 and J usage is TRBJ1-1; D unclear. In germline, CDR1 is MDHEN, CDR2 SYDVKM. The CDR3 is 12 amino acids. V lost 1 base and J 8 bases, leaving 8 bases between the germline ends. CDR3 loop: CASSLLGREAFF. CDR3 coding DNA: TGTGCCAGCAGTTTATTGGGTAGGGAAGCTTTCTTT.

The chain recombines TRBV14 with TRBJ1-2; no clear D gene. V was pared by 2 bases and J by 13 bases, with 14 bases between. CDR1 and CDR2 from the germline V gene are SGHDN and FVKESK. The CDR3 loop spans 12 amino acids. CDR3 in amino acids: CASSQLPGGGTF. The CDR3 bases are TGTGCCAGCAGCCAACTACCGGGCGGCGGCACCTTC.

The count of this clone is one. The genes are TRBV9 and TRBJ2-3; no firm D call. V gave up 0 bases and J gave up 6 bases, with 17 bases separating them. CDR3 length equals 16 residues. Germline assignment: CDR1 SGDLS and CDR2 YYNGEE. CDR3 nucleotide sequence: TGTGCCAGCAGCGTAGTTGCCCAATCCCCGGGTGATACGCAGTATTTT. Protein product: CASSVVAQSPGDTQYF. The full variable domain, rest sourced from reference TRBV9 and TRBJ2-3, is DSGVTQTPKHLITATGQRVTLRCSPRSGDLSVYWYQQSLDQGLQFLIQYYNGEERAKGNILERFSAQQFPDLHSELNLSSLELGDSALYFCASSVVAQSPGDTQYFGPGTRLTVL.

V and J are TRBV7-9 and TRBJ1-1; D not resolved. The CDR3 covers 15 residues. V was shortened by 5 bases and J by 0 bases, with 13 bases between the two germline ends. Looked up from germline, CDR1 is SEHNR and CDR2 is FQNEAQ (reference sequence). CDR3: CASSGSAEMNTEAFF. Here the CDR3 DNA reads TGTGCCAGCAGCGGTAGTGCGGAAATGAACACTGAAGCTTTCTTT.

The chain links TRBV29-1 to TRBJ1-2; D gene ambiguous. CDR3 length: 11 amino acids. CDR1 and CDR2 (germline): SQVTM, ANQGSEA. The V and J ends lost 6 bases and 4 bases respectively, with 9 bases between them. For the CDR3, the DNA is TGCAGCGTGCACGAGCTCTATGGCTACACCTTC. Its protein is CSVHELYGYTF.

As concerns this clone: Other nucleotide sequences in the sample specify the same CDR3. The rearrangement joins TRBV5-1 to TRBJ2-7, with 7 bases aligning to TRBD2. CDR3 length: 14 amino acids. Germline CDR1 is SGHRS and CDR2 is YFSETQ. V was pared by 4 bases and J by 0 bases, with 4 bases of the junction left unmatched. The CDR3 coding sequence is TGCGCCAGCAGCCCCGGGGGGAGCTCCTACGAGCAGTACTTC. As protein: CASSPGGSSYEQYF.

The V gene is TRBV2, the J gene TRBJ2-6; perhaps TRBD2 as D (5 bases). This CDR3 spans 16 amino acids. The germline V gene has CDR1 SNHLY and CDR2 FYNNEI. Trimming removed 4 bases from V and 0 bases from J, with 10 bases in between. The CDR3 region has the DNA TGTGCCAGCAGTGGAGGAGGAGTCTCTGGGGCCAACGTCCTGACTTTC. It is translated as CASSGGGVSGANVLTF.

V and J are TRBV4-2 and TRBJ2-1; maybe TRBD1 (6 bases). The CDR3 has 16 amino acids. The V gene's germline CDR1 is LGHNA and CDR2 YNFKEQ. With 0 bases removed from V and 8 bases from J, the gap between germline ends came to 17 bases. Here the CDR3 reads CASSQEGQGSVDEQFF. CDR3 DNA: TGTGCCAGCAGCCAAGAGGGGCAGGGGTCTGTCGATGAGCAGTTCTTC.

The CDR3 DNA reads TGTGCCAGCAGTTTAAGACTAGAGGATTCCGGGGAGCTGTTTTTT. Translated: CASSLRLEDSGELFF. The V gene is TRBV27, the J gene TRBJ2-2; D is perhaps TRBD2 (6 bases). Germline V gives CDR1 MNHEY, CDR2 SMNVEV (reference sequence). The V end lost 2 bases, the J end lost 6 bases, and 13 bases lay between the germline ends. The CDR3 is 15 residues long.

The chain combines TRBV4-1 with TRBJ1-3; D unclear. V lost 0 bases and J lost 0, with 12 bases in between. Looked up from germline, CDR1 is MGHRA and CDR2 is YSYEKL. CDR3 length: 17 residues. The CDR3 here is CASSQDFGFISGNTIYF. The DNA for the CDR3 is TGCGCCAGCAGCCAAGATTTCGGGTTCATCTCTGGAAACACCATATATTTT.

The chain combines TRBV14 with TRBJ2-5; D is unresolved. The V end was cut by 3 bases, the J end by 4 bases, with 15 bases between. The CDR3 extends over 15 amino acids. Germline V CDR1 and CDR2: SGHDN, FVKESK. The CDR3 DNA follows: TGTGCCAGCAGCCAGACCCTAGGGTCCGGAGAGACCCAGTACTTC. Protein product: CASSQTLGSGETQYF.

The chain joins TRBV10-1 to TRBJ1-5, with D maybe TRBD1 (5 bases). Germline V CDR1 and CDR2: WNHNN, SYGVQD (reference sequence). Trimming removed 5 bases from V and 7 bases from J, with 15 bases in between. This CDR3 contains 14 residues. CDR3 nucleotide sequence: TGCGCCAGCAGTCCTGTGGGGCAGGAACAGCCCCAGCATTTT. Amino acid sequence: CASSPVGQEQPQHF.

The chain recombines TRBV6-4 with TRBJ2-2, with D uncertain. V lost 5 bases and J 2 bases, leaving 9 bases between the germline ends. CDR1 is MRHNA and CDR2 is SNTAGT in the germline V gene. The CDR3 sequence is 14 residues long. CDR3 coding DNA: TGTGCCAGCAGTAGGACGTTCAACACCGGGGAGCTGTTTTTT. It encodes CASSRTFNTGELFF.

This chain links TRBV27 with TRBJ1-5; weak D call: TRBD1 (6 bases). This CDR3 region has 16 residues. Germline CDR1 MNHEY, CDR2 SMNVEV (reference sequence). Between the trimmed V and J ends, which lost 5 bases and 0 bases, there was a span of 14 bases. CDR3 region: CASSLARTVSNQPQHF. The CDR3 nucleotides read TGTGCCAGCAGTCTGGCTCGGACAGTTAGCAATCAGCCCCAGCATTTT.

The rearrangement joins TRBV28 to TRBJ1-1; D not certain. The germline V gene encodes CDR1 MDHEN and CDR2 SYDVKM. V lost 6 bases, J lost 0 bases, and 14 bases lay in between. The CDR3 has 15 amino acids. CDR3 amino acids: CASRELQSMNTEAFF. The CDR3 DNA follows: TGTGCCAGCAGAGAACTACAGAGCATGAACACTGAAGCTTTCTTT.

The chain uses TRBV19 and TRBJ2-2; D may be TRBD1 or TRBD2 (5 bases each). The V end lost 1 base, the J end lost 5 bases, and 17 bases lay between the germline ends. The CDR3 is 17 residues long. Germline loops: CDR1 LNHDA, CDR2 SQIVND (reference sequence). The CDR3 loop is CASSIGAWGSGTGELFF. CDR3 nucleotides: TGTGCCAGTAGTATAGGGGCATGGGGGAGCGGTACCGGGGAGCTGTTTTTT.

V is TRBV6-5 and J is TRBJ1-4; 8 positions agree with TRBD1. Unmatched junction bases numbered 0, after V lost 2 bases and J lost 1 base. Germline V gene data show CDR1 as MNHEY and CDR2 as SVGAGI. The CDR3 spans 15 residues. CDR3 sequence: CASSYTGGTNEKLFF. The CDR3 nucleotides read TGTGCCAGCAGTTACACAGGGGGAACTAATGAAAAACTGTTTTTT.

Points on this clone: The same CDR3 can be traced to other DNA sequences in this sample. V gene TRBV6-5 combines with J gene TRBJ1-1; D is uncertain. CDR3 length: 12 residues. Germline CDR1 reads MNHEY; CDR2 reads SVGAGI. Trimming removed 6 bases from V and 0 bases from J, with 5 bases in between. The CDR3 protein is CASSSMNTEAFF. CDR3 nucleotide sequence: TGTGCCAGCAGCAGCATGAACACTGAAGCTTTCTTT.

This clone was counted once. J is TRBJ2-3 and V is TRBV27; 12 nucleotides align to TRBD2. The germline V gene encodes CDR1 MNHEY and CDR2 SMNVEV (reference sequence). J was trimmed by 3 bases and V by 5 bases; bases with no gene match: 12. The CDR3 runs to 18 residues. CDR3 DNA sequence: TGTGCCAGCAGTACCAGGGGCCGACTAGCGGGAGCTACAGATACGCAGTATTTT. Protein sequence: CASSTRGRLAGATDTQYF.

For this clone: Other DNA sequences in this sample translate to the same CDR3. In nucleotides, the CDR3 is TGTGCCAGCAGCGTCGGGACTAGCGGGTCCTACGAGCAGTACTTC. Translating it yields CASSVGTSGSYEQYF. The rearrangement links TRBV9 to TRBJ2-7; 12 bases match TRBD2. CDR1 and CDR2 from the germline V gene are SGDLS and YYNGEE. The CDR3 consists of 15 residues. The V gene end was trimmed by 2 bases and the J gene end by 1 base; junction bases not matched to a gene: 1. Supplemented by reference TRBV9 and TRBJ2-7, the full variable domain reads DSGVTQTPKHLITATGQRVTLRCSPRSGDLSVYWYQQSLDQGLQFLIQYYNGEERAKGNILERFSAQQFPDLHSELNLSSLELGDSALYFCASSVGTSGSYEQYFGPGTRLTVT.

In this sample, this clone turned up a few times. Other nucleotide sequences in the sample specify the same CDR3. This chain joins TRBV7-9 and TRBJ1-5; D unclear. The CDR3 loop spans 12 amino acids. V lost 5 bases and J lost 0, with 2 bases in between. Germline V CDR1 and CDR2: SEHNR, FQNEAQ (reference sequence). The CDR3 sequence: CASSHSNQPQHF. DNA of the CDR3: TGTGCCAGCAGCCATAGCAATCAGCCCCAGCATTTT. The variable domain in full, completed from reference TRBV7-9 and TRBJ1-5, reads DTGVSQNPRHKITKRGQNVTFRCDPISEHNRLYWYRQTLGQGPEFLTYFQNEAQLEKSRLLSDRFSAERPKGSFSTLEIQRTEQGDSAMYLCASSHSNQPQHFGDGTRLSIL.

The V and J genes are TRBV7-9 and TRBJ2-1; 10 bases match TRBD2. CDR1 is SEHNR and CDR2 is FQNEAQ in the germline V gene (reference sequence). The trim removed 3 bases at V and 8 bases at J, leaving 7 bases unmatched. This CDR3 region has 15 residues. Here the CDR3 DNA reads TGTGCCAGCAGCTTGTATAGCGGGAGGAATGATGAGCAGTTCTTC. Amino acids: CASSLYSGRNDEQFF.

The chain joins TRBV19 to TRBJ1-4; no firm D call. Per germline, CDR1 LNHDA and CDR2 SQIVND (reference sequence). V was shortened by 5 bases and J by 10 bases, with 23 bases between the two germline ends. The CDR3 is 16 residues long. CDR3 sequence reads: CASSSGLYREGGKLFF. In DNA, the CDR3 is TGTGCCAGTAGTTCCGGTCTGTATAGAGAGGGTGGAAAACTGTTTTTT.

This chain uses TRBV7-6 with TRBJ1-5; D is unclear. Germline CDR1 is SGHVS and CDR2 is FNYEAQ. With 2 bases removed from V and 5 bases from J, the gap between germline ends came to 4 bases. The CDR3 has 12 residues. DNA of the CDR3: TGTGCCAGCAGCTTACCGTATCAGCCCCAGCATTTT. Translation gives CASSLPYQPQHF.

In DNA, the CDR3 is TGTGCCAGCAGTAGGCGGAGTCACACTGAAGCTTTCTTT. Translated, it gives CASSRRSHTEAFF. The rearrangement links TRBV6-1 to TRBJ1-1, with D unresolved. Trimming took 5 bases from V and 3 from J, leaving 10 bases between them. The CDR3 is made up of 13 amino acids. The germline V gene has CDR1 MNHNS and CDR2 SASEGT.